Following are 30 T cell receptor beta chains from one sample sequenced in a study of blood T cells in healthy people across ages. A J-beta primer mix and a sample-barcoded 5' primer were used in a second PCR of about 6 to 12 cycles. TCRdb re-called the 5' RACE reads with MiXCR, one entry per CDR3 protein. The repertoire holds 550,000 to 600,000 distinct CDR3 sequences, with roughly 48% as singletons. The specimen was blood. The receptors were gathered from a man older than 75 in good health.

The rearrangement joins TRBV6-1 to TRBJ1-2; no clear D. CDR3 length: 12 residues. Deletions cut 7 bases from V and 4 bases from J, with 10 bases between. The germline V gene has CDR1 MNHNS and CDR2 SASEGT. The CDR3 region has the DNA TGTGCCAGCATGACCCTAACCTATGGCTACACCTTC. This translates into CASMTLTYGYTF.

V usage is TRBV29-1 and J usage is TRBJ2-5; maybe TRBD2 (6 bases). The CDR3 is 16 amino acids. V was cut by 3 bases and J by 5 bases, with 22 bases left in between. In germline, CDR1 is SQVTM, CDR2 ANQGSEA. CDR3 DNA sequence: TGCAGCGTTGAGGTCTGGGGAGGACCCCAATCGGAGACCCAGTACTTC. This sequence encodes CSVEVWGGPQSETQYF.

The V gene is TRBV4-3, the J gene TRBJ2-7; no reliable D call. Germline-derived CDR1 and CDR2 are LGHNA and YSLEER. CDR3 size: 13 residues. The V gene lost 2 bases and the J gene lost 6 bases, with 11 bases spanning the gap. The CDR3 here is CASSQTRHFEQYF. CDR3 nucleotide sequence: TGCGCCAGCAGCCAAACCCGGCACTTCGAGCAGTACTTC.

This clonotype has a single count. The chain employs TRBV20-1 and TRBJ2-7, with TRBD2 matching 11 bases. V was pared by 0 bases and J by 4 bases, with 8 bases of the junction left unmatched. Per the germline V gene, CDR1 is DFQATT and CDR2 is SNEGSKA (reference sequence). CDR3 length: 16 residues. The CDR3 sequence is CSARDPLAGEGYEQYF. The CDR3 DNA reads as TGCAGTGCTAGAGATCCACTAGCGGGAGAAGGGTACGAGCAGTACTTC.

The chain recombines TRBV12-3 or TRBV12-4 with TRBJ1-6, with 8 positions matching TRBD1. With 5 bases clipped from V and 9 bases from J, the junction kept 9 bases outside the gene matches. The CDR3 length is 15 residues. DNA for the CDR3: TGTGCCAGCAGTCAAGGACAGGGAGCGTTTTCACCCCTCCACTTT. This sequence encodes CASSQGQGAFSPLHF.

The CDR3 sequence: CASSDSTGKNTEAFF. The CDR3 DNA is TGTGCCAGCAGCGACTCGACAGGGAAGAACACTGAAGCTTTCTTT. The J gene is TRBJ1-1, the V gene TRBV9; 7 positions match TRBD1. Germline CDR1 and CDR2: SGDLS and YYNGEE. CDR3 length equals 15 residues. J was trimmed by 1 base and V by 3 bases; bases with no gene match: 6.

This clonotype was observed a handful of times. A much larger clonotype is one base distant, so this may be a read error. J is TRBJ2-3 and V is TRBV6-5; maybe TRBD1 (6 bases). CDR1 MNHEY and CDR2 SVGAGI come from the germline V gene. V gave up 6 bases and J gave up 4 bases, with 17 bases separating them. This CDR3 has 15 residues. The CDR3 bases are TGTGCCAGCAGCAGGGGCGGCGGTGTCGCAGATACGCAGTATTTT. Translating it yields CASSRGGGVADTQYF.

This chain connects TRBV29-1 to TRBJ2-1, with 12 nucleotides matching TRBD2. Trimming removed 4 bases from V and 8 bases from J; junction bases left unmatched: 6. CDR3 length equals 14 residues. Germline-derived CDR1 and CDR2 are SQVTM and ANQGSEA. In DNA, the CDR3 is TGCAGCGTTGTCTGGCTAGCGGGGGGGGATGAGCAGTTCTTC. Translated, it gives CSVVWLAGGDEQFF.

The chain recombines TRBV4-3 with TRBJ2-1; 15 nucleotides align to TRBD2. CDR3 length equals 17 residues. The germline V gene has CDR1 LGHNA and CDR2 YSLEER. V lost 4 bases to trimming and J lost 8 bases; unmatched junction nucleotides: 9. As DNA, the CDR3 is TGCGCCAGCAGCCGCACGGGACTAGCGGGGGGAGCGGATGAGCAGTTCTTC. Encoded protein: CASSRTGLAGGADEQFF.

This clonotype showed up just a few times. The chain employs TRBV5-1 and TRBJ2-6; D is unresolved. Germline CDR1 and CDR2: SGHRS and YFSETQ. The CDR3 has 18 amino acids. The V gene lost 0 bases and the J gene lost 0 bases, with 13 bases spanning the gap. The CDR3 coding sequence is TGCGCCAGCAGCTTGGACTTTCGGCGGAGCTCTGGGGCCAACGTCCTGACTTTC. Translation gives CASSLDFRRSSGANVLTF.

This clonotype was observed a few times. The chain carries TRBV18 and TRBJ2-7, with 8 bases lining up with TRBD1. V dropped 6 bases and J dropped 1; count of bases not matched to a gene: 8. The CDR3 contains 15 residues. Germline-derived CDR1 and CDR2 are KGHSH and LQKENI. The CDR3 is CASSPGQGLSYEQYF. The CDR3 DNA is TGTGCCAGCTCCCCAGGACAGGGTCTATCCTACGAGCAGTACTTC.

In this sample, this clonotype turned up once. The chain is built from TRBV27 and TRBJ2-3, with D unclear. This CDR3 has 14 amino acids. Trimming left V 0 bases short and J 10 bases short, with 14 bases between. Germline V lookup: CDR1 MNHEY, CDR2 SMNVEV (reference sequence). In nucleotides, the CDR3 is TGTGCCAGCAGTTTATCGGATGGGCGGAGTTCGCAGTATTTT. Amino acids: CASSLSDGRSSQYF.

V is TRBV20-1 and J is TRBJ2-5; 15 bases align to TRBD2. Germline V gene lookup returns CDR1 DFQATT and CDR2 SNEGSKA (reference sequence). Germline trimming cut 5 bases from V and 1 base from J; bases unmatched to any gene: 5. The CDR3 totals 16 residues. CDR3 region: CSAAGTSGGPQETQYF. CDR3 nucleotide sequence: TGCAGTGCTGCGGGGACTAGCGGGGGGCCCCAAGAGACCCAGTACTTC.

This chain uses TRBV3-1 with TRBJ2-2, with 7 bases aligning to TRBD1. V gave up 8 bases and J gave up 0 bases; unmatched junction bases: 3. CDR1 is LGHDT and CDR2 is YNNKEL in the germline V gene (reference sequence). The CDR3 covers 14 residues. CDR3 loop: CASSGQANTGELFF. Written as DNA, the CDR3 is TGTGCCAGCTCTGGACAGGCGAACACCGGGGAGCTGTTTTTT.

This clonotype has only one observation. One junction end does not reproduce the germline sequence, and a read error may be involved. The CDR3 loop is CAGSRDLSQETQYF. DNA of the CDR3: TGTGCCGGCAGCCGGGACCTTTCCCAAGAGACCCAGTACTTC. V gene TRBV5-5 combines with J gene TRBJ2-5; D tentatively fits TRBD1 or TRBD2 (5 bases each). Germline CDR1 is SGHKS and CDR2 is YYEKEE (reference sequence). The CDR3 covers 14 residues.

The table lists this clonotype with many counts. V gene TRBV20-1 combines with J gene TRBJ2-6; no reliable D call. V dropped 6 bases and J dropped 1 base, with 10 bases sitting between them. CDR1 is DFQATT, CDR2 SNEGSKA, per germline (reference sequence). The CDR3 loop spans 14 amino acids. The CDR3 here is CSARSESGANVLTF. CDR3 bases: TGCAGTGCCAGATCCGAGTCTGGGGCCAACGTCCTGACTTTC.

This clonotype has just a few counts. The chain employs TRBV20-1 and TRBJ2-1; D unclear. CDR3 length: 12 residues. Trimming cost V 3 bases and J 2 bases, with 5 bases left between them. Germline loops: CDR1 DFQATT, CDR2 SNEGSKA (reference sequence). DNA of the CDR3: TGCAGTGCTAGTAGTACCTACAATGAGCAGTTCTTC. Translated: CSASSTYNEQFF.

The DNA for the CDR3 is TGTGCCAGCAGTGTTACTAGACAGGGCCCAGGGGGTACGCAGTATTTT. Translating it yields CASSVTRQGPGGTQYF. This chain connects TRBV2 to TRBJ2-3; 7 bases align to TRBD1. The CDR3 is 16 residues long. Germline V gene data show CDR1 as SNHLY and CDR2 as FYNNEI. Trimming removed 4 bases from V and 8 bases from J; junction bases left unmatched: 15.

Of note for this clonotype: A much larger clone lies one base from this, so it may be a read error. The chain couples TRBV6-5 to TRBJ2-3; D is possibly TRBD2 (6 bases). The germline V gene encodes CDR1 MNHEY and CDR2 SVGAGI. The CDR3 contains 12 residues. CDR3 in DNA: TGTGCCAACAGTTCAAGCGGGGATACGCAGTATTTT. It is translated as CANSSSGDTQYF.

This chain joins TRBV24-1 and TRBJ2-1; 10 nucleotides align to TRBD2. Germline loops: CDR1 KGHDR, CDR2 SFDVKD. V shed 2 bases and J 0 bases; nucleotides not matched to a gene: 0. The CDR3 length is 16 residues. The CDR3 loop reads CATSDSSGSSYNEQFF. The CDR3 nucleotides read TGTGCCACCAGTGATTCTAGCGGGAGCTCCTACAATGAGCAGTTCTTC.

Turning to this clonotype: At one boundary the junction diverges from the germline segment, which might be a read error. The chain combines TRBV9 with TRBJ2-7, with TRBD1 as a possible D gene (6 bases). Looked up from germline, CDR1 is SGDLS and CDR2 is YYNGEE. The CDR3 is 15 amino acids. This CDR3 reads CASQRNREFSHEQYF. CDR3 DNA: TGCGCCAGCCAGAGGAACAGGGAGTTTAGCCACGAGCAGTACTTC.

This clonotype was seen only a few times. This sequence joins TRBV6-2 or TRBV6-3 and TRBJ2-7; D not resolved. This CDR3 region has 15 residues. Germline V gene sequence: CDR1 MNHEY, CDR2 SVGEGT. Deletions cut 5 bases from V and 2 bases from J, with 16 bases between. CDR3: CASSSPGTGTYEQYF. CDR3 in DNA: TGTGCCAGCAGTAGCCCGGGTACCGGAACCTACGAGCAGTACTTC.

This clonotype was counted between two and nine times. The rearrangement joins TRBV24-1 to TRBJ2-6; D remains ambiguous. CDR1 is KGHDR, CDR2 SFDVKD, per germline. The CDR3 loop spans 16 amino acids. The V end was cut by 4 bases, the J end by 1 base, with 10 bases between. CDR3 nucleotides: TGTGCCACCAGTGAACCCCGAGCTTCTGGGGCCAACGTCCTGACTTTC. It encodes CATSEPRASGANVLTF.

V is TRBV4-3 and J is TRBJ1-4; possible D gene TRBD1, 5 bases. The V and J ends lost 0 bases and 7 bases respectively, with 18 bases between them. CDR1 LGHNA and CDR2 YSLEER come from the germline V gene. The CDR3 spans 17 residues. The CDR3 spells CASSQEIGRAGSEKLFF. DNA for the CDR3: TGCGCCAGCAGCCAAGAGATAGGCAGGGCGGGGAGTGAAAAACTGTTTTTT.

A few counts support this clonotype. This chain joins TRBV3-1 and TRBJ1-2; D unresolved. Germline CDR1 reads LGHDT; CDR2 reads YNNKEL (reference sequence). CDR3 length: 16 residues. V dropped 4 bases and J dropped 0 bases, with 15 bases sitting between them. CDR3 nucleotide sequence: TGTGCCAGCAGCCCCCTCCACGTGGAGGCTAACTATGGCTACACCTTC. It translates to CASSPLHVEANYGYTF.

This clonotype came up a few times. This sequence joins TRBV9 and TRBJ2-7, with 12 positions matching TRBD2. The J segment lost 3 bases and the V segment lost 4 bases, leaving 8 bases of the junction unmatched. The CDR3 sequence is 16 residues long. CDR1 and CDR2 from the germline V gene are SGDLS and YYNGEE. The CDR3 DNA sequence: TGTGCCAGCAGCCCACGACTAGCGGGAGACCTCTACGAGCAGTACTTC. It is translated as CASSPRLAGDLYEQYF.

As regards this clonotype: A read error may be the cause here, since a much bigger clone is one base away. This chain connects TRBV29-1 to TRBJ1-2, with TRBD1 matching 7 bases. Germline trimming cut 7 bases from V and 3 bases from J; bases unmatched to any gene: 11. This CDR3 contains 14 residues. Germline V gene lookup returns CDR1 SQVTM and CDR2 ANQGSEA. The CDR3 spells CSARGTEGDYGYTF. For the CDR3, the DNA is TGCAGCGCCCGCGGGACAGAGGGGGACTATGGCTACACCTTC.

The count of this clonotype is one. V gene TRBV10-3 combines with J gene TRBJ1-1; D may be TRBD1 (5 bases). V was pared by 4 bases and J by 0 bases, with 15 bases between. This CDR3 spans 16 amino acids. Germline V gene sequence: CDR1 ENHRY, CDR2 SYGVKD. The CDR3 is CAISGRQPEVNTEAFF. The CDR3 DNA reads as TGTGCCATCAGTGGGCGACAGCCCGAGGTGAACACTGAAGCTTTCTTT.

The chain has TRBV6-5 and TRBJ1-6; tentatively, D is TRBD1 (6 bases). The CDR3 length is 18 residues. Looked up from germline, CDR1 is MNHEY and CDR2 is SVGAGI. V was shortened by 0 bases and J by 1 base, with 13 bases between the two germline ends. CDR3: CASSYSGGGKSYNSPLHF. As DNA, the CDR3 is TGTGCCAGCAGTTACTCAGGGGGAGGGAAGTCCTATAATTCACCCCTCCACTTT.

V gene TRBV9 combines with J gene TRBJ1-2, with D perhaps matching TRBD1 (6 bases). V lost 3 bases, J lost 0 bases, and 15 bases lay in between. CDR3 length equals 16 residues. The germline V gene encodes CDR1 SGDLS and CDR2 YYNGEE. CDR3 sequence: CASSGLGAPANYGYTF. The CDR3 coding sequence is TGTGCCAGCAGCGGCCTGGGGGCCCCAGCTAACTATGGCTACACCTTC.